The rows below give T cell receptor beta chains drawn from one sample of a study of vaccination effects on CD4 cells after COVID-19. The method was immunoSEQ multiplex PCR; TCRdb's version includes in-frame clones alone and lacks a portion of them. The profile shows about 59,000 clones, roughly 78% of them singletons. Their antigen targets remain unknown. Sample: CD4+ T cells from PBMCs cultured with HCoV-OC43 spike peptides, taken after COVID-19 vaccination. The receptors shown here come from a human donor who received a COVID-19 vaccine. Each CDR3 is given with its conserved first and last residue. The order of the fields is D gene, V gene, clone size, J gene, CDR3 protein, CDR3 DNA. The D gene is left open where the match is weak. Clone size, where shown, is once, few, many, or a class for clones that have expanded.

TRBD1	TRBV7-3	few	TRBJ1-1	CASSLQGGTEAFF	TGTGCCAGCAGCTTACAGGGGGGAACTGAAGCTTTCTTT
-	TRBV3-1/TRBV3-2	-	TRBJ2-1	CASSRRAPVDYNEQFF	TGTGCCAGCAGCCGAAGAGCCCCGGTCGACTACAATGAGCAGTTCTTC
-	TRBV6-5	few	TRBJ1-2	CASSYSMGNNYGYTF	TGTGCCAGCAGTTACTCGATGGGAAATAACTATGGCTACACCTTC
TRBD2	TRBV7-2	-	TRBJ2-5	CASSTSGSGGQETQYF	TGTGCCAGCAGCACTAGCGGCAGCGGGGGGCAAGAGACCCAGTACTTC
-	TRBV2	few	TRBJ1-1	CASSEERAPTEAFF	TGTGCCAGCAGTGAGGAACGGGCTCCGACTGAAGCTTTCTTT
-	TRBV9	-	TRBJ2-1	CASSAPTSFEQFF	TGTGCCAGCAGCGCCCCCACTAGCTTTGAGCAGTTCTTC
TRBD2	TRBV3-1/TRBV3-2	-	TRBJ2-5	CASSQTSGGETQYF	TGTGCCAGCAGCCAGACTAGCGGGGGAGAGACCCAGTACTTC
-	TRBV6-5	-	TRBJ1-3	CASSYLNTIYF	TGTGCCAGCAGTTATTTAAACACCATATATTTT
-	TRBV6-2/TRBV6-3	-	TRBJ1-1	CASSSGTLEAFF	TGTGCCAGCAGCTCCGGGACACTAGAAGCTTTCTTT
-	TRBV10-3	-	TRBJ1-1	CAISTGLSNTEAFF	TGTGCCATCAGTACGGGACTGTCGAACACTGAAGCTTTCTTT
-	TRBV10-3	few	TRBJ1-1	CAISGGLLRDTEAFF	TGTGCCATCAGTGGGGGACTCCTCCGGGACACTGAAGCTTTCTTT
TRBD2	TRBV19	-	TRBJ2-1	CASNFGTSGANEQFF	TGTGCCAGTAATTTTGGGACTAGCGGGGCAAATGAGCAGTTCTTC
-	TRBV5-1	-	TRBJ1-3	CASSLQTVRSGNTIYF	TGCGCCAGCAGCCTTCAGACTGTTCGCTCTGGAAACACCATATATTTT
-	TRBV6-1	-	TRBJ1-3	CASSEVGNTIYF	TGTGCCAGCAGCGAAGTCGGAAACACCATATATTTT
-	TRBV7-8	-	TRBJ2-1	CASSPSRVPNEQFF	TGTGCCAGCAGCCCCTCCCGGGTCCCCAATGAGCAGTTCTTC
TRBD1	TRBV28	-	TRBJ2-2	CASSLTGQGDSGELFF	TGTGCCAGCAGTTTGACGGGACAGGGGGATTCCGGGGAGCTGTTTTTT
-	TRBV5-1	-	TRBJ2-3	CASSHDDTLLTDTQYF	TGCGCCAGCAGCCACGACGACACGCTACTCACAGATACGCAGTATTTT
-	TRBV5-1	-	TRBJ2-2	CASSYLNTGELFF	TGCGCCAGCAGCTATTTGAACACCGGGGAGCTGTTTTTT
-	TRBV7-9	-	TRBJ2-5	CASSFGQKETQYF	TGTGCCAGCAGCTTTGGACAGAAAGAGACCCAGTACTTC
-	TRBV18	-	TRBJ1-5	CASSLNARGSGQPQHF	TGTGCCAGCTCATTGAACGCCCGGGGCTCCGGTCAGCCCCAGCATTTT
-	TRBV6-2/TRBV6-3	-	TRBJ1-1	CASSYSNTEAFF	TGTGCCAGCAGTTACTCGAACACTGAAGCTTTCTTT
-	TRBV19	once	TRBJ1-2	CASIPSGKFYGYTF	TGTGCCAGTATCCCAAGCGGGAAGTTCTATGGCTACACCTTC
TRBD1	TRBV6-5	-	TRBJ1-6	CASSYSGRGHNSPLHF	TGTGCCAGCAGTTACTCGGGAAGGGGGCATAATTCACCCCTCCACTTT
-	TRBV5-1	-	TRBJ1-4	CASSLAQNEKLFF	TGCGCCAGCAGCTTGGCTCAGAATGAAAAACTGTTTTTT
TRBD2	TRBV3-1/TRBV3-2	-	TRBJ2-1	CASSTPRTSMNEQFF	TGTGCCAGCAGCACCCCGAGGACTAGCATGAATGAGCAGTTCTTC
-	TRBV6-5	-	TRBJ1-2	CASSLTQNYGYTF	TGTGCCAGCAGTCTTACACAAAACTATGGCTACACCTTC
-	TRBV7-2	-	TRBJ2-5	CASSMRLGGEETQYF	TGTGCCAGCAGCATGAGGTTGGGGGGAGAGGAGACCCAGTACTTC
-	TRBV27	-	TRBJ2-1	CASSFQSGTVTYNEQFF	TGTGCCAGCAGTTTTCAATCCGGGACCGTTACCTACAATGAGCAGTTCTTC
-	TRBV6-5	-	TRBJ1-4	CASRSTNEKLFF	TGTGCCAGCAGGTCGACGAATGAAAAACTGTTTTTT
TRBD1	TRBV5-1	-	TRBJ2-6	CASSFRDRAGANVLTF	TGCGCCAGCAGCTTCCGGGACAGGGCTGGGGCCAACGTCCTGACTTTC
TRBD2	TRBV4-2	once	TRBJ2-3	CASSRSSGAGDLTDTQYF	TGTGCCAGCAGCCGCTCAAGTGGAGCGGGGGATCTCACAGATACGCAGTATTTT
-	TRBV5-1	few	TRBJ1-6	CASSLDRSLSPLHF	TGCGCCAGCAGCTTGGACAGGAGTCTATCACCCCTCCACTTT
-	TRBV18	-	TRBJ2-5	CASSPPEGKETQYF	TGTGCCAGCTCACCACCGGAGGGTAAAGAGACCCAGTACTTC
-	TRBV7-9	-	TRBJ1-6	CASSQGEAGTPLHF	TGTGCCAGCTCCCAAGGGGAAGCGGGCACACCCCTCCACTTT
TRBD1	TRBV11-2	few	TRBJ1-2	CASSPDRGRNYGYTF	TGTGCCAGCAGCCCCGACAGGGGACGCAACTATGGCTACACCTTC
-	TRBV14	-	TRBJ2-1	CASSQDTWYNEQFF	TGTGCCAGCAGCCAAGATACCTGGTACAATGAGCAGTTCTTC
TRBD1	TRBV27	-	TRBJ1-4	CASGRGRGEKLFF	TGTGCCAGTGGCAGGGGGAGAGGTGAAAAACTGTTTTTT
TRBD1	TRBV6-6	-	TRBJ2-1	CASTLGTVYNEQFF	TGTGCCAGCACCTTAGGGACAGTCTACAATGAGCAGTTCTTC
-	TRBV11-2	-	TRBJ2-5	CASRPDAGAQYF	TGTGCCAGCAGACCGGACGCAGGGGCCCAGTACTTC
-	TRBV29-1	-	TRBJ2-5	CSVSRGVGETQYF	TGCAGCGTTTCCAGGGGGGTTGGGGAGACCCAGTACTTC
-	TRBV6-5	-	TRBJ1-2	CASSYDPGHGYTF	TGTGCCAGCAGTTACGATCCGGGACATGGCTACACCTTC
-	TRBV2	-	TRBJ1-2	CASGLLSVNYGYTF	TGTGCCAGCGGACTCCTTTCGGTTAACTATGGCTACACCTTC
-	TRBV7-9	-	TRBJ2-5	CASSLGAVQETQYF	TGTGCCAGCAGCTTGGGTGCGGTTCAAGAGACCCAGTACTTC
-	TRBV2	-	TRBJ1-1	CASSVFLSGLAATEAFF	TGTGCCAGCAGTGTTTTTCTATCTGGACTCGCGGCCACTGAAGCTTTCTTT
TRBD1	TRBV6-2/TRBV6-3	-	TRBJ1-5	CASSYARPVRDRGFQPQHF	TGTGCCAGCAGTTACGCTCGGCCGGTCCGGGACAGGGGATTTCAGCCCCAGCATTTT
-	TRBV6-6	-	TRBJ1-1	CASGTGTEAFF	TGTGCCAGTGGGACTGGAACTGAAGCTTTCTTT